The 16 T cell receptor beta chains presented below share a single source sample, sequenced in a study of OX40 agonist ivuxolimab in advanced cancers. Libraries were prepared by immunoSEQ multiplex PCR; TCRdb keeps only in-frame clonotypes and omits some of them. The sample includes about 78,000 clones, about nine tenths of them seen just once. The starting material was CD4+ or CD8+ T cells sorted from blood, obtained in a trial of the OX40 agonist ivuxolimab. The receptor source for this set is an adult with an advanced solid tumor such as melanoma, head and neck, liver or kidney cancer.

V usage is TRBV4-3 and J usage is TRBJ2-2, with D unclear. CDR3 length equals 15 residues. The germline gives CDR1 LGHNA, CDR2 YSLEER. With 3 bases removed from V and 0 bases from J, the gap between germline ends came to 8 bases. DNA for the CDR3: TGCGCCAGCAGCCAGACGTACTCGAACACCGGGGAGCTGTTTTTT. This translates into CASSQTYSNTGELFF.

In DNA form, the CDR3 reads TGTGCCAGCAGCTTGGTGGGACAAGAGACCCAGTACTTC. This sequence encodes CASSLVGQETQYF. The chain is built from TRBV5-6 and TRBJ2-5; D is unclear. The ends were cut back, 0 bases at V and 2 bases at J, with 5 bases in the middle. CDR1 SGHDT and CDR2 YYEEEE come from the germline V gene. This CDR3 is 13 amino acids long.

The CDR3 protein is CAISAGGPNNQPQHF. CDR3 DNA sequence: TGTGCCATCAGTGCGGGGGGGCCGAACAATCAGCCCCAGCATTTT. V usage is TRBV10-3 and J usage is TRBJ1-5; D is perhaps TRBD1 (6 bases). Germline V gives CDR1 ENHRY, CDR2 SYGVKD. CDR3 length: 15 residues. V shed 4 bases and J shed 3 bases, with 13 bases lying between them.

The chain recombines TRBV27 with TRBJ2-3; D possibly matches TRBD1 or TRBD2 (6 bases each). The CDR3 loop spans 15 amino acids. Germline CDR1 MNHEY, CDR2 SMNVEV (reference sequence). Trimming pared 3 bases from V and 1 base from J, leaving 11 bases between. The CDR3: CASSFRGVGTDTQYF. The CDR3 DNA reads as TGTGCCAGCAGTTTTAGGGGGGTCGGCACAGATACGCAGTATTTT.

This clone appeared a few times. The chain employs TRBV10-3 and TRBJ2-5, with a tentative D call TRBD1 (5 bases). CDR3 size: 13 residues. Per germline, CDR1 ENHRY and CDR2 SYGVKD. With 6 bases removed from V and 4 bases from J, the gap between germline ends came to 12 bases. The CDR3 DNA sequence: TGTGCCATCAGCGGCAGGGTGGGAGAGACCCAGTACTTC. Translation: CAISGRVGETQYF.

The chain recombines TRBV7-9 with TRBJ1-1, with TRBD1 as a possible D gene (5 bases). The ends were cut back, 7 bases at V and 0 bases at J, with 9 bases in the middle. CDR3 length: 13 amino acids. CDR1 and CDR2 (germline): SEHNR, FQNEAQ (reference sequence). CDR3 bases: TGTGCCAGCACCCGGGGGATGAACACTGAAGCTTTCTTT. This sequence encodes CASTRGMNTEAFF. Full variable domain (remainder filled in from reference TRBV7-9 and TRBJ1-1): DTGVSQNPRHKITKRGQNVTFRCDPISEHNRLYWYRQTLGQGPEFLTYFQNEAQLEKSRLLSDRFSAERPKGSFSTLEIQRTEQGDSAMYLCASTRGMNTEAFFGQGTRLTVV.

This clone was seen more than once but under ten times. The junction differs from germline at one of its ends, possibly a read error. The chain has TRBV2 and TRBJ1-1; D perhaps matches TRBD1 (5 bases). The CDR3 covers 20 residues. The germline V gene encodes CDR1 SNHLY and CDR2 FYNNEI. The CDR3 sequence: CPDTYGTKTGRVGMNTEAFF. DNA of the CDR3: TGCCCCGATACATATGGGACCAAGACGGGAAGAGTTGGCATGAACACTGAAGCTTTCTTT.

The chain links TRBV5-4 to TRBJ1-2; 10 bases line up with TRBD1. Germline CDR1 reads SGHNT; CDR2 reads YYREEE (reference sequence). With 0 bases clipped from V and 3 bases from J, the junction kept 8 bases outside the gene matches. The CDR3 runs 17 residues. CDR3 sequence: CASSLAGTGVFYYGYTF. Written as DNA, the CDR3 is TGTGCCAGCAGCTTGGCTGGGACAGGGGTATTTTACTATGGCTACACCTTC.

The V call is TRBV7-2, the J call TRBJ2-1; D gene unclear. Germline V gene sequence: CDR1 SGHTA, CDR2 FQGNSA. Trimming removed 2 bases from V and 0 bases from J, with 14 bases in between. CDR3 length: 17 amino acids. The CDR3: CASSLQLGRTSYNEQFF. CDR3 DNA sequence: TGTGCCAGCAGCTTACAGCTTGGACGGACCTCCTACAATGAGCAGTTCTTC.

The rearrangement uses TRBV27 and TRBJ2-7; 9 bases are shared with TRBD2. V trimming: 5 bases; J trimming: 7 bases; junction bases outside the gene matches: 9. The CDR3 runs to 14 residues. Germline V CDR1 and CDR2: MNHEY, SMNVEV (reference sequence). The CDR3 sequence is CASSLSGSRWEQYF. In DNA form, the CDR3 reads TGTGCCAGCAGTCTTAGCGGGAGTCGATGGGAGCAGTACTTC.

J is TRBJ2-5 and V is TRBV18; either TRBD1 or TRBD2 may supply D (5 bases each). The CDR3 sequence is 15 residues long. V dropped 0 bases and J dropped 5 bases, with 13 bases sitting between them. Germline V gene sequence: CDR1 KGHSH, CDR2 LQKENI. CDR3 sequence reads: CASSPPGAPGETQYF. The CDR3 DNA sequence: TGTGCCAGCTCACCACCCGGGGCCCCGGGGGAGACCCAGTACTTC.

This chain uses TRBV4-2 with TRBJ2-2; D is possibly TRBD1 (5 bases). This CDR3 contains 16 residues. The V gene lost 1 base and the J gene lost 0 bases, with 9 bases spanning the gap. The germline CDR1 and CDR2 sequences are LGHNA and YNFKEQ. The CDR3 nucleotides read TGTGCCAGCAGCCAAGTTAGGGGCCCGAACACCGGGGAGCTGTTTTTT. It codes for CASSQVRGPNTGELFF.

This clone was observed a few times. The V call is TRBV9, the J call TRBJ2-1; TRBD2 might be the D (5 bases). V lost 7 bases and J lost 3, with 17 bases in between. This CDR3 spans 15 amino acids. Germline CDR1 reads SGDLS; CDR2 reads YYNGEE. In nucleotides, the CDR3 is TGTGCCAGCTCACCGGCCGGGATTAACTACAATGAGCAGTTCTTC. Its protein is CASSPAGINYNEQFF.

This chain links TRBV19 with TRBJ2-5; 12 nucleotides match TRBD2. CDR1 LNHDA and CDR2 SQIVND come from the germline V gene (reference sequence). The CDR3 consists of 14 residues. J was trimmed by 4 bases and V by 6 bases; bases with no gene match: 3. The CDR3 DNA reads TGTGCCAGTAGACCGGGACTAGCGGGAGAGACCCAGTACTTC. Its protein product is CASRPGLAGETQYF.

The chain carries TRBV13 and TRBJ2-1, with TRBD2 identical over 8 bases. Unmatched junction bases numbered 8, after V lost 5 bases and J lost 2 bases. Germline lookup yields CDR1 PRHDT and CDR2 FYEKMQ (reference sequence). CDR3 length: 16 amino acids. CDR3 sequence (DNA): TGTGCCAGCAGCGATATAGCGGGAAAAGCCTACAATGAGCAGTTCTTC. As protein: CASSDIAGKAYNEQFF.

This CDR3 reads CATSSQGGPTNYGYTF. The CDR3 DNA reads as TGTGCCACCAGCAGCCAAGGGGGGCCTACTAACTATGGCTACACCTTC. The chain has TRBV15 and TRBJ1-2; D is possibly TRBD1 (6 bases). V lost 3 bases and J 0 bases, leaving 14 bases between the germline ends. The CDR3 length is 16 residues. Looked up from germline, CDR1 is LNHNV and CDR2 is YYDKDF (reference sequence).